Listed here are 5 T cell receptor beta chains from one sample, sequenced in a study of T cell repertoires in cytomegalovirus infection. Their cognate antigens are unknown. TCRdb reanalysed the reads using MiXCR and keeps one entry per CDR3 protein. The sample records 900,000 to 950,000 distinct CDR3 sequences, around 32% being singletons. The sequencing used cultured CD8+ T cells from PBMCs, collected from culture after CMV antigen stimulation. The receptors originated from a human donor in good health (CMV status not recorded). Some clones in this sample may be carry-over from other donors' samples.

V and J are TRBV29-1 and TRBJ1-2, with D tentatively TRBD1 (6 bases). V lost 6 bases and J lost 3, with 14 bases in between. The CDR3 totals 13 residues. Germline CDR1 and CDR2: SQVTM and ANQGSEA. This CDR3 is CSVMDSDYYGYTF. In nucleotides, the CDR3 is TGCAGCGTAATGGACAGCGACTACTATGGCTACACCTTC.

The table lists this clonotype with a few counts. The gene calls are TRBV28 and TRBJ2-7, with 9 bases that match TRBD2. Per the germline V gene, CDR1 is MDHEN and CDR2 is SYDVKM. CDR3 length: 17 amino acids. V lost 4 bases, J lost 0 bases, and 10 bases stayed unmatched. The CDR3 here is CASSSLLLAGISYEQYV. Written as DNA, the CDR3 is TGTGCCAGCAGTTCACTCTTGCTAGCGGGAATCTCCTACGAGCAGTACGTC.

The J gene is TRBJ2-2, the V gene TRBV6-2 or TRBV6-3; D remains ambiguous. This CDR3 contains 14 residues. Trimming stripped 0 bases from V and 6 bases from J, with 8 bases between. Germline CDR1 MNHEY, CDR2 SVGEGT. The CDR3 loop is CASSYSRRAGELFF. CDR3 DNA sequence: TGTGCCAGCAGTTACTCGAGACGCGCCGGGGAGCTGTTTTTT.

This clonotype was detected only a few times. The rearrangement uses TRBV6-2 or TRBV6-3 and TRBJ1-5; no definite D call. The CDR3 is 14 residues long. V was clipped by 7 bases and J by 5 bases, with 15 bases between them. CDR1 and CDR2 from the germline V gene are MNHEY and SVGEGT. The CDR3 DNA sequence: TGTGCCAGCACTACGGGAGGGCTGGATCAGCCCCAGCATTTT. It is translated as CASTTGGLDQPQHF.

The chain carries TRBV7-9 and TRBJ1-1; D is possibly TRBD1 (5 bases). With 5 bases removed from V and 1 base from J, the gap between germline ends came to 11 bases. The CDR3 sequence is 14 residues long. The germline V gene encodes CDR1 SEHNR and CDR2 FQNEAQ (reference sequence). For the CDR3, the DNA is TGTGCCAGCAGCGGGGGTCTGACGAACACTGAAGCTTTCTTT. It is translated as CASSGGLTNTEAFF.